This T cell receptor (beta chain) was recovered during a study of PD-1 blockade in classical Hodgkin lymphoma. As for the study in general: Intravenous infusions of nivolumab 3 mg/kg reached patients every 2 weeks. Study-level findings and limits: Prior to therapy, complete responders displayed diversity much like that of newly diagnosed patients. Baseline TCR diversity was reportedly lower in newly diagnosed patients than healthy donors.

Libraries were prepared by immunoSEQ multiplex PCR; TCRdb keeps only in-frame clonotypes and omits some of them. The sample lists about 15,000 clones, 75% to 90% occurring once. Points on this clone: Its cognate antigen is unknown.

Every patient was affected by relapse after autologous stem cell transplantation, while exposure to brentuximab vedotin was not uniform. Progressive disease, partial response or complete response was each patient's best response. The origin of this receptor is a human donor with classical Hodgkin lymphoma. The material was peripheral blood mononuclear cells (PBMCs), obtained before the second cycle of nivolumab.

The CDR3 protein is CASSQGRATEAFF. CDR3 nucleotides: TGCGCCAGCAGCCAGGGGAGGGCCACTGAAGCTTTCTTT. The chain combines TRBV4-1 with TRBJ1-1; D remains unclear. V was pared by 3 bases and J by 4 bases, with 9 bases between. The CDR3 runs 13 residues. Germline CDR1 MGHRA, CDR2 YSYEKL.